Described below is a single T cell receptor (beta chain) sequence and its context. What it binds is unknown. This sample was included in a study of PD-1 blockade in classical Hodgkin lymphoma. Germline loops: CDR1 SGHAT, CDR2 FQNNGV. The J segment lost 2 bases and the V segment lost 5 bases, leaving 5 bases of the junction unmatched. This CDR3 is 15 amino acids long. Study-wide findings and caveats: It was reported that newly diagnosed patients had less baseline TCR diversity than healthy donors.

The method was immunoSEQ multiplex PCR; TCRdb's version includes in-frame clones alone and lacks a portion of them. The sample has 90,000 to 120,000 clones; 89% are singletons. Every single patient, without exception, relapsed after autologous stem cell transplantation, and brentuximab vedotin exposure varied. Complete response, partial response or progressive disease made up the best responses. The sample consisted of peripheral blood mononuclear cells (PBMCs), taken before the second cycle of nivolumab. This chain connects TRBV11-2 to TRBJ2-7; 11 bases fit TRBD2. The TCR originated in a human donor with classical Hodgkin lymphoma. CDR3 in DNA: TGTGCCAGCAGCGTAAATAGCGGGAGGGCCTACGAGCAGTACTTC. It is translated as CASSVNSGRAYEQYF.